Below are 13 T cell receptor beta chains sequenced from a single sample in a study of CD8+ T cells in alopecia areata. RNA was extracted and reverse transcribed into cDNA as the sequencing template. This table comes from immunoSEQ multiplex PCR, and its TCRdb copy is limited to in-frame clones, with some not included. Singletons are absent from the sample, which has under 350,000 clones. Pooled cutaneous lymph node cells were sorted using CD4, CD8alpha, NKG2D, NKG2ACE and other markers. The sample comprised CD4+ T cells sorted from a lymph node. These receptors were collected from a C3H/HeJ mouse with alopecia areata. Strain haplotype (MHC): H2-k.

Turning to this clone: The likely explanation is a read error, given a far larger clone one base away. The genes are named according to mouse. The CDR3 extends 4 residues past the end of the read, so its final part is completed from the germline J gene. This sample also contains other DNA sequences that code for the same CDR3. The gene calls are TRBV19 and TRBJ2-1; 11 bases fit TRBD2. CDR1 FNHDT and CDR2 SITEND come from the germline V gene (reference sequence). V was clipped by 4 bases and J by 1 base; unmatched bases: 1. The CDR3 sequence is 15 residues long. CDR3 residues: CASSGTGGNYAEQFF. The sequenced part of the CDR3 DNA is TGTGCCAGCAGTGGGACTGGGGGCAACTATGCT. Filled out from reference TRBV19 and TRBJ2-1, the complete variable domain reads GGIITQTPKFLIGQEGQKLTLKCQQNFNHDTMYWYRQDSGKGLRLIYYSITENDLQKGDLSEGYDASREKKSSFSLTVTSAQKNEMAVFLCASSGTGGNYAEQFFGPGTRLTVL.

This clone was seen a handful of times. The gene names here belong to mouse. The read ends 4 residues early relative to the CDR3; the germline J gene fills the gap. Other DNA sequences in the sample encode the same CDR3. The gene calls are TRBV13-2 and TRBJ2-3; 11 positions agree with TRBD2. The CDR3 runs 16 residues. Germline CDR1 NNHNN, CDR2 SYGAGS (reference sequence). J lost 0 bases, V lost 3 bases, and 3 bases had no gene match. The CDR3 reads CASGGDWGTSAETLYF. CDR3 DNA (partial): TGTGCCAGCGGTGGGGACTGGGGGACTAGTGCAGAA.

This clone was detected a few times. Germline and genes: mouse. Partial CDR3 DNA: TGCACCTGCAGGGTTGGGACAGGGGGCTCCTAT. This codes for CTCRVGTGGSY. The CDR3, in full, reads CTCRVGTGGSYEQYF. The chain is built from TRBV1 and TRBJ2-7, with TRBD1 identical over 11 bases. From the germline J gene comes the end of the CDR3, since the read stops 4 residues before it. The junction had 4 bases not matched to a gene; V was cut back by 6 bases and J by 0 bases. The CDR3 runs 15 residues. Germline V gene sequence: CDR1 NSQYPW, CDR2 LRSPGD (reference sequence).

This clone showed up many times. Gene names follow the mouse nomenclature. The sequenced fragment ends 4 residues before the CDR3 boundary, so the rest is inferred from the germline J gene. The same CDR3 arises from other DNA sequences in this sample as well. This sequence joins TRBV1 and TRBJ2-5; D perhaps matches TRBD2 (6 bases). The CDR3 covers 14 residues. Trimming pared 0 bases from V and 3 bases from J, leaving 7 bases between. The germline gives CDR1 NSQYPW, CDR2 LRSPGD (reference sequence). CDR3 sequence reads: CTCSADLGQDTQYF. The sequenced part of the CDR3 DNA is TGCACCTGCAGTGCAGATCTGGGGCAAGAC.

In the case of this clone: The listed genes are named as in mouse. From the germline J gene comes the end of the CDR3, since the read stops 4 residues before it. The chain recombines TRBV19 with TRBJ2-3, with 9 bases identical to TRBD2. Germline assignment: CDR1 FNHDT and CDR2 SITEND (reference sequence). The CDR3 has 15 residues. J gave up 3 bases and V 0 bases, and 2 bases lay outside the gene matches. The CDR3 bases that were read are TGTGCCAGCAGTATAGTGGGGGGGCGCGCAGAA. This encodes CASSIVGGRAE. The whole CDR3 protein is CASSIVGGRAETLYF. Full variable domain (outside the CDR3, taken from reference TRBV19 and TRBJ2-3): GGIITQTPKFLIGQEGQKLTLKCQQNFNHDTMYWYRQDSGKGLRLIYYSITENDLQKGDLSEGYDASREKKSSFSLTVTSAQKNEMAVFLCASSIVGGRAETLYFGSGTRLTVL.

In the case of this clone: Here the gene names and germline are mouse. The identical CDR3 is also encoded by other nucleotide sequences in the sample. The CDR3 DNA, read in part, is TGTGCCAGCGGTGATGGGACAGGGGGCGCT. It codes for CASGDGTGGA. The entire CDR3 reads CASGDGTGGAEQFF. The chain links TRBV13-2 to TRBJ2-1; 11 bases match TRBD1. The read terminates 4 residues ahead of where the CDR3 ends, so the germline J gene completes it. The CDR3 covers 14 residues. Germline-derived CDR1 and CDR2 are NNHNN and SYGAGS (reference sequence).

Regarding this clone: Gene names are mouse gene names. The CDR3 end falls 4 residues outside the read, so it is completed with the germline J gene. This specimen includes other DNA sequences encoding the same CDR3. V is TRBV12-1 and J is TRBJ2-3, with TRBD2 identical over 10 bases. The V and J ends lost 4 bases and 0 bases, in that order; junction bases with no gene match: 3. This CDR3 spans 15 amino acids. Germline V gene data show CDR1 as SGHSN and CDR2 as HYEKVE. The CDR3 DNA, read in part, is TGTGCCAGCTCCCCGACTGGGGGGAGTGCAGAA. Translation gives CASSPTGGSAE. In full, the CDR3 reads CASSPTGGSAETLYF. Drawing the rest from reference TRBV12-1 and TRBJ2-3, the complete variable domain is DSGVVQSPRHIIKEKGGRSVLTCIPISGHSNVVWYQQTLGKELKFLIQHYEKVERDKGFLPSRFSVQQFDDYHSEMNMSALELEDSAMYFCASSPTGGSAETLYFGSGTRLTVL.

This clone appeared a few times. Genes here carry mouse names. The read finishes 4 residues shy of the CDR3 end, and the germline J gene is used to complete it. Other DNA sequences in this specimen translate into the identical CDR3. The rearrangement links TRBV13-1 to TRBJ2-5, with 11 nucleotides matching TRBD2. There are 15 residues in the CDR3. Germline assignment: CDR1 NSHNY and CDR2 SYGAGN. The CDR3 spells CASSDALGGRDTQYF. The sequenced part of the CDR3 DNA is TGTGCCAGCAGTGATGCACTGGGGGGGCGGGAC.

Concerning this clone: Gene names and germline match the mouse. Other nucleotide sequences from this sample produce the same CDR3. The CDR3 loop reads CASSQDRSYEQYF. The part of the CDR3 DNA that was read is TGTGCCAGCAGCCAGGACAGATCCTAT. J is TRBJ2-7 and V is TRBV5; the D gene is possibly TRBD1 (6 bases). Read coverage stops 4 residues before the CDR3 terminus; the germline J gene supplies the remainder. Germline V gives CDR1 LGHNA, CDR2 YNLKQL (reference sequence). The CDR3 is 13 residues long. The germline V and J ends were trimmed by 3 bases and 1 base, with 7 bases remaining between them.

On this clone: Mouse gene names and germline throughout. The read comes to an end 4 residues before the CDR3 does, leaving the germline J gene to fill in the end. This same CDR3 is encoded by further DNA sequences in the sample. This chain connects TRBV31 to TRBJ2-7, with TRBD2 matching over 7 bases. The length of the CDR3 is 14 residues. V gave up 0 bases and J gave up 0 bases; unmatched junction bases: 2. In germline, CDR1 is GKSSPN, CDR2 SITVG. CDR3 bases read: TGTGCCTGGAGTCTGGGGGGGGGCTCCTAT. Translation gives CAWSLGGGSY. The CDR3 reads in full as CAWSLGGGSYEQYF.

With respect to this clone: Gene names and germline match the mouse. The read halts 4 residues ahead of the CDR3 end, with the missing end drawn from the germline J gene. Distinct nucleotide sequences in the sample also encode this CDR3. V and J are TRBV19 and TRBJ2-2; TRBD2 agrees at 11 bases. The CDR3 is made up of 16 amino acids. Germline V lookup: CDR1 FNHDT, CDR2 SITEND (reference sequence). The ends lost 4 bases at V and 2 bases at J; junction bases unmatched: 4. The CDR3 loop is CASSPGLGVNTGQLYF. CDR3 bases read: TGTGCCAGCAGTCCGGGACTGGGGGTTAACACCGGG.

This clone came up a few times. Mouse germline and gene names are used. The read ends 4 residues early relative to the CDR3; the germline J gene fills the gap. Other DNA variants within this sample encode the same CDR3. The V call is TRBV1, the J call TRBJ2-5; D perhaps matches TRBD1 (6 bases). CDR1 is NSQYPW and CDR2 is LRSPGD in the germline V gene (reference sequence). There are 15 residues in the CDR3. Trimming took 1 base from V and 1 from J, leaving 9 bases between them. The covered CDR3 bases are TGCACCTGCAGTGCAGGGCAGGGGTACCAAGAC. Encoded protein: CTCSAGQGYQD. The whole CDR3 protein reads CTCSAGQGYQDTQYF. The variable domain in full, completed from reference TRBV1 and TRBJ2-5, reads VTLLEQNPRWRLVPRGQAVNLRCILKNSQYPWMSWYQQDLQKQLQWLFTLRSPGDKEVKSLPGADYLATRVTDTELRLQVANMSQGRTLYCTCSAGQGYQDTQYFGPGTRLLVL.

As to this clone: Gene names and germline match the mouse. The read finishes 4 residues shy of the CDR3 end, and the germline J gene is used to complete it. This rearrangement joins TRBV13-2 to TRBJ2-7; the match to TRBD2 covers 12 bases. The CDR3 runs 15 residues. Germline loops: CDR1 NNHNN, CDR2 SYGAGS (reference sequence). The DNA read from the CDR3 is TGTGCCAGCGGTGCCCCCGGGACTGGGGGGTAT. The encoded protein is CASGAPGTGGY. In full, the CDR3 reads CASGAPGTGGYEQYF.